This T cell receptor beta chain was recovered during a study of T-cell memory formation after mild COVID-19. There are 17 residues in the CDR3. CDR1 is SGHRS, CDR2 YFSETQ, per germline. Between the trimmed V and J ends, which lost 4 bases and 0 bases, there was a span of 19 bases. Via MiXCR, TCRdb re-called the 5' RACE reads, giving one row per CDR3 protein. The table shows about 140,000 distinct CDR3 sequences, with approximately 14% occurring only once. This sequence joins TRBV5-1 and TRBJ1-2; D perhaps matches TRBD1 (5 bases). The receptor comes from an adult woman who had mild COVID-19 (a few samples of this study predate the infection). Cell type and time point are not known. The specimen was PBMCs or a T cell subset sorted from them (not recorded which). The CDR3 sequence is CASSPDARQPPNYGYTF. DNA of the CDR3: TGCGCCAGCAGCCCTGACGCCAGACAGCCACCTAACTATGGCTACACCTTC.